This T cell receptor beta chain is from a study of OX40 agonist ivuxolimab in advanced cancers. Across the study: Of mixed ages from about 23 to 90 and averaging approximately 60 years, the group was about 80% male.

TCRdb's copy holds only in-frame clones and misses some; the assay was immunoSEQ multiplex PCR. The repertoire holds 65,000 to 90,000 clones, more than 80% seen once, with 2.5% to 3% in the top ten. General study findings and limits: CD8+ T cells showed, on average, more clonal expansion than CD4+ cells. Researchers did not determine the expanded peripheral T cells' antigen specificity.

A single count supports this clone. Its target is not known. This CDR3 has 17 residues. Germline trimming cut 2 bases from V and 0 bases from J; bases unmatched to any gene: 5. Germline CDR1 is MDHEN and CDR2 is SYDVKM. The material sequenced was CD4+ or CD8+ T cells sorted from blood, taken in a trial of the OX40 agonist ivuxolimab. The receptor comes from an adult with an advanced solid tumor such as melanoma, head and neck, liver or kidney cancer. The chain carries TRBV28 and TRBJ1-3; 9 bases are shared with TRBD1. CDR3 bases: TGTGCCAGCAGTTTAATGGGACAGGGAAACTCTGGAAACACCATATATTTT. This codes for CASSLMGQGNSGNTIYF.